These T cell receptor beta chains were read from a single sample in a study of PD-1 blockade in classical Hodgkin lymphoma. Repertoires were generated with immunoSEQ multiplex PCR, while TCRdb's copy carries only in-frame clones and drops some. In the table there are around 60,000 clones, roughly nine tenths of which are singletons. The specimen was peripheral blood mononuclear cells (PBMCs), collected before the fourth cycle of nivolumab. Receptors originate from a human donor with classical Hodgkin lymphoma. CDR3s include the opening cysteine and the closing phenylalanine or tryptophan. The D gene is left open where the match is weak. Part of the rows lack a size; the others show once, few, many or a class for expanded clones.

TGTGCCAGCAGTTCCCCTTCGAGCTTGGCAGATACGCAGTATTTT,CASSSPSSLADTQYF,TRBV27,-,TRBJ2-3,-
TGTGCCAGCAGCTCGCCCCCAGGGATAGAGACCCAGTACTTC,CASSSPPGIETQYF,TRBV7-2,-,TRBJ2-5,-
TGCGCCAGCAGGAAAGGTACGGGAGACGTAGAGACCCAGTACTTC,CASRKGTGDVETQYF,TRBV5-1,-,TRBJ2-5,-
TGTGCCAGCAGTGAAAATATCGGGAACGGGGGCTACACCTTC,CASSENIGNGGYTF,TRBV25-1,-,TRBJ1-2,-
TGTGCCAGCAGCTTGGCCGGGACAGGGAATCAGCCCCAGCATTTT,CASSLAGTGNQPQHF,TRBV5-5,TRBD1,TRBJ1-5,-
TGTGCCAGCAGCTTACGGGACAGGGGTATCAGGGAGACCCAGTACTTC,CASSLRDRGIRETQYF,TRBV7-8,TRBD1,TRBJ2-5,-
TGTGCCACCAGAGATACGGGACAGGTCTACGAGCAGTACTTC,CATRDTGQVYEQYF,TRBV15,TRBD1,TRBJ2-7,-
TGTGCCAGTAAACGGGACAGGGAGAGCACTGAAGCTTTCTTT,CASKRDRESTEAFF,TRBV19,TRBD1,TRBJ1-1,-
TGTGCCAGCACCCCTGCCGGGAGCTACGAGCAGTACTTC,CASTPAGSYEQYF,TRBV5-6,-,TRBJ2-7,-
TGTGCCAGCAGCCCGGGACCTCAAAAGGGTTCACCCCTCCACTTT,CASSPGPQKGSPLHF,TRBV28,-,TRBJ1-6,-
TGTGCCGGGGGTCGGGGCTACGAGCAGTACTTC,CAGGRGYEQYF,TRBV2,-,TRBJ2-7,-
TGTGCCAGTATGGAGGGCCGGGGGAGCTACGAGCAGTACTTC,CASMEGRGSYEQYF,TRBV19,-,TRBJ2-7,-
TGTGCCAGCAGTGAGGATGAAAAACTGTTTTTT,CASSEDEKLFF,TRBV6-5,-,TRBJ1-4,-
TGTGCCAGCAGACCGGGCGTCTTGAACACTGAAGCTTTCTTT,CASRPGVLNTEAFF,TRBV27,-,TRBJ1-1,-
TGTGCCAGCAGTTATTATCCGCCAGGGAAGGAACAGCCCCAGCATTTT,CASSYYPPGKEQPQHF,TRBV6-5,-,TRBJ1-5,-
TGTGCCAGCAGCTTAAGGGGTGATTTCCCGACCTACGAGCAGTACTTC,CASSLRGDFPTYEQYF,TRBV7-8,-,TRBJ2-7,-
TGTGCCAGCAGTAAAACTAGCGGGGGGGCACATACGCAGTATTTT,CASSKTSGGAHTQYF,TRBV28,TRBD2,TRBJ2-3,once
TGCAGCGTTACCGGACGAAACACAGATACGCAGTATTTT,CSVTGRNTDTQYF,TRBV29-1,-,TRBJ2-3,-
TGTGCCAGCAGTTTATCCTCGGGGTGGGGCTACGAGCAGTACTTC,CASSLSSGWGYEQYF,TRBV27,-,TRBJ2-7,-
TGTGCCAGCAGTGAACTTGAGTTAGGAACAGCGAGCACAGATACGCAGTATTTT,CASSELELGTASTDTQYF,TRBV25-1,-,TRBJ2-3,-
TGTGCCAGCAGTGACCAGGGGGCATACAATGAGCAGTTCTTC,CASSDQGAYNEQFF,TRBV6-1,TRBD1,TRBJ2-1,-
TGTGCCAGCAGTTTATTTGGGGAACTGGGGCAGTACTTC,CASSLFGELGQYF,TRBV28,-,TRBJ2-7,-
TGTGCCAGTAGTAGAGACTATCTTGAGCAGTTCTTC,CASSRDYLEQFF,TRBV19,-,TRBJ2-1,-
TGTGCCAGCAGTCCCTGGGAGGGAACCTACGAGCAGTACTTC,CASSPWEGTYEQYF,TRBV28,TRBD2,TRBJ2-7,-
TGCGCCAGCAGTGTGACAGATACGCAGTATTTT,CASSVTDTQYF,TRBV10-2,-,TRBJ2-3,-
TGTGCCAGCAGCTTCGATGCGGGGGGTTACAATGAGCAGTTCTTC,CASSFDAGGYNEQFF,TRBV5-4,TRBD2,TRBJ2-1,-
TGTGCCAGCAGTTACCCCCGGGAGGGTCGGTACGAGCAGTACTTC,CASSYPREGRYEQYF,TRBV6-6,TRBD2,TRBJ2-7,few
TGCGCCAGCAGCCAAGATAGGCACTTTTTGCTAGCGGGGGGGCCGGGGGCTGATGAGCAGTTCTTC,CASSQDRHFLLAGGPGADEQFF,TRBV4-1,TRBD2,TRBJ2-1,-
TGCGCCAGCAGCCAAGAGAAACAGCCGGGGAAATGGCTGTTTTTT,CASSQEKQPGKWLFF,TRBV4-1,-,TRBJ1-4,-
TGTGCCTGGAGTGTCGGGGGGAACAATCAGCCCCAGCATTTT,CAWSVGGNNQPQHF,TRBV30,-,TRBJ1-5,-
TGTGCCAGCAGTTTGCGGGGTCACACCGGGGAGCTGTTTTTT,CASSLRGHTGELFF,TRBV28,-,TRBJ2-2,-
TGTGCCAGCTCACCAATGTTCGGCGTAGACAATGAGCAGTTCTTC,CASSPMFGVDNEQFF,TRBV18,-,TRBJ2-1,-
TGTGCCAGCAGTGAAGAATCAGTCTACGAGCAGTACTTC,CASSEESVYEQYF,TRBV6-1,-,TRBJ2-7,-
TGTGCCAGCAGCTTAGGAGGTGGAGGGAATGGCGGAAACATTCAGTACTTC,CASSLGGGGNGGNIQYF,TRBV7-9,-,TRBJ2-4,-
TGTGCCAGCAGCTTAGTGGCGGGGGATGGGACCCAGTACTTC,CASSLVAGDGTQYF,TRBV7-6,TRBD2,TRBJ2-5,-
TGCGCCAGCAGCTTGGAACAGGGACATACGCAGTATTTT,CASSLEQGHTQYF,TRBV5-1,-,TRBJ2-3,-
TGCAGTGCTAGAGGAGGGGAGCAGTACTTC,CSARGGEQYF,TRBV20-1,-,TRBJ2-7,-
TGTGCCAGCAGCTTGGGGAGAGGTTCCCCCAATCAGCCCCAGCATTTT,CASSLGRGSPNQPQHF,TRBV13,-,TRBJ1-5,-
TGCGCCAGCAGCCATCCTAGCGGAAGCACAGATACGCAGTATTTT,CASSHPSGSTDTQYF,TRBV4-1,TRBD2,TRBJ2-3,-
TGTGCCAGTAGTATAGGACAGCGACCAGGTTACGAGCAGTACTTC,CASSIGQRPGYEQYF,TRBV19,-,TRBJ2-7,-
TGTGCCATCAAAGCGGGTAATTCACCCCTCCACTTT,CAIKAGNSPLHF,TRBV10-3,-,TRBJ1-6,-
TGCAGCGTTGAAAGGCGAAACGACAATGAGCAGTTCTTC,CSVERRNDNEQFF,TRBV29-1,-,TRBJ2-1,-
TGTGCCAGCAGCAACCGACTAGCGGGAGGGGATGAGCAGTTCTTC,CASSNRLAGGDEQFF,TRBV7-9,TRBD2,TRBJ2-1,-
TGTGCCAGCAGCGCCCAGGGGAGGAACGGGGAGCTGTTTTTT,CASSAQGRNGELFF,TRBV7-9,-,TRBJ2-2,-
TGTGCCAGCAGTTTGACAGGGGGGACAGATACGCAGTATTTT,CASSLTGGTDTQYF,TRBV6-6,TRBD1,TRBJ2-3,-
TGTGCCAGCAGTTTCTGGCAGCCGAATTCACCCCTCCACTTT,CASSFWQPNSPLHF,TRBV27,-,TRBJ1-6,-
TGTGCCAGCAGCTCGAGCAGTGGTAGCGGGAGGATAAATGAGCAGTTCTTC,CASSSSSGSGRINEQFF,TRBV7-2,TRBD2,TRBJ2-1,few
TGTGCCAGCAGCCCAGGGACAGGCGATACGTGGTACGAGCAGTACTTC,CASSPGTGDTWYEQYF,TRBV28,TRBD1,TRBJ2-7,-
TGTGCCAGCAGCTTAGTACATTACTACGAGCAGTACTTC,CASSLVHYYEQYF,TRBV7-9,-,TRBJ2-7,-
TGCGCCAGCACCCAGGGACAGGGGAAAGAGACCCAGTACTTC,CASTQGQGKETQYF,TRBV5-1,TRBD1,TRBJ2-5,-